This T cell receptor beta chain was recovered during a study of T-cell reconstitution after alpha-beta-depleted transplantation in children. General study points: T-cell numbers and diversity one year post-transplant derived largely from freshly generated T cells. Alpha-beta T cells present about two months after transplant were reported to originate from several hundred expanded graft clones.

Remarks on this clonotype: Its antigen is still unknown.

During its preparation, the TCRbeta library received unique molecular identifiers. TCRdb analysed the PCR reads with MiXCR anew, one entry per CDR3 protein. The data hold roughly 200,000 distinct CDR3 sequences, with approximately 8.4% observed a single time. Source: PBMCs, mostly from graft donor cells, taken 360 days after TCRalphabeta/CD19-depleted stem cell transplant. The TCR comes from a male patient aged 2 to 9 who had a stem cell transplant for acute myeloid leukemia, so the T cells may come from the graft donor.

CDR3 DNA: TGTGCCAGCAGCGTAGAAGCGGGGGGGTACAATGAGCAGTTCTTC. Residues: CASSVEAGGYNEQFF. The chain links TRBV9 to TRBJ2-1; 10 bases map to TRBD2. The V and J ends lost 0 bases and 4 bases, in that order; junction bases with no gene match: 1. Germline assignment: CDR1 SGDLS and CDR2 YYNGEE. There are 15 residues in the CDR3.